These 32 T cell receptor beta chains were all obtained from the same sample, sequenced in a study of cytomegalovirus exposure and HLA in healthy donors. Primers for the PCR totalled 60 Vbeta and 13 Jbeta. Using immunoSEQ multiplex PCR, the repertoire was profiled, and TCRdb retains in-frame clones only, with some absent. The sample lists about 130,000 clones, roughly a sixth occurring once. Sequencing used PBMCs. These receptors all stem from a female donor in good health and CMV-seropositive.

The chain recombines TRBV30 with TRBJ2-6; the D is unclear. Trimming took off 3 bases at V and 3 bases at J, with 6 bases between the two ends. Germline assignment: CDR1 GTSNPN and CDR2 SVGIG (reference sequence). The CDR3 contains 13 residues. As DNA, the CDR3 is TGTGCCTGGAGATTTTATGGGGCCAACGTCCTGACTTTC. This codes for CAWRFYGANVLTF.

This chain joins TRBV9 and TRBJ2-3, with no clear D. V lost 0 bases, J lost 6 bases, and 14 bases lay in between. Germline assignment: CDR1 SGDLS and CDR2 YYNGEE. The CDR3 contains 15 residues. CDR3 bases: TGTGCCAGCAGCGTAGGAGGAATGCCCCCGGATACGCAGTATTTT. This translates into CASSVGGMPPDTQYF.

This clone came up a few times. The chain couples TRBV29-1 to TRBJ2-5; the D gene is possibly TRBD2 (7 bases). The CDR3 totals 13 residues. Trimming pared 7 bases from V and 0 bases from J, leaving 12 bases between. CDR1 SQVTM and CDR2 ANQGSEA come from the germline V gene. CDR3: CSGGRGYQETQYF. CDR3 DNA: TGCAGCGGGGGGCGGGGGTACCAAGAGACCCAGTACTTC.

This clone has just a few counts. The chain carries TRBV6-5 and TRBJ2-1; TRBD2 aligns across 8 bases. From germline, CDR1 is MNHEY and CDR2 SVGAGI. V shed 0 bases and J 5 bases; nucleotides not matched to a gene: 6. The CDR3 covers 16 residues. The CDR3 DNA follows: TGTGCCAGCAGTTACTCCCGAAGCGGGAGAAACAATGAGCAGTTCTTC. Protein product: CASSYSRSGRNNEQFF.

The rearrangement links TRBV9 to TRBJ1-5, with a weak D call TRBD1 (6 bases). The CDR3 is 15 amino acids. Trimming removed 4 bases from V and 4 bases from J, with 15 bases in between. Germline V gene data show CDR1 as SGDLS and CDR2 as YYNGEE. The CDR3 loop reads CASSLEGGWNQPQHF. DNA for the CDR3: TGTGCCAGCAGCTTGGAGGGGGGGTGGAATCAGCCCCAGCATTTT. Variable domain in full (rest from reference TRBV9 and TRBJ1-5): DSGVTQTPKHLITATGQRVTLRCSPRSGDLSVYWYQQSLDQGLQFLIQYYNGEERAKGNILERFSAQQFPDLHSELNLSSLELGDSALYFCASSLEGGWNQPQHFGDGTRLSIL.

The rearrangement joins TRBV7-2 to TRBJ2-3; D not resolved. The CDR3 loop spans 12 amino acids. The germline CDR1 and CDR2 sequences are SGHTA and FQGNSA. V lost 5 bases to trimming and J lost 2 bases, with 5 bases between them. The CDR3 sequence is CASSRYTDTQYF. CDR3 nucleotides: TGTGCCAGCAGCCGCTACACAGATACGCAGTATTTT.

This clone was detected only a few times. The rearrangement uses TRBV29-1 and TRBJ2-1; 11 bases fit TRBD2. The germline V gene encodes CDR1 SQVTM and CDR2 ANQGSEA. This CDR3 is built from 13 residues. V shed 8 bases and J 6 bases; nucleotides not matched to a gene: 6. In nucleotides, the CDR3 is TGCAGCTCGGGACTAGCGGACTCCAATGAGCAGTTCTTC. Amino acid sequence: CSSGLADSNEQFF.

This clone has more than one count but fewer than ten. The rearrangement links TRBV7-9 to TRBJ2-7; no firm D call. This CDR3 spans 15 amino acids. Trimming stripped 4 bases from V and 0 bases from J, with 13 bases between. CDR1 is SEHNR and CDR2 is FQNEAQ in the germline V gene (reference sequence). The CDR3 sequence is CASSSLGSSSYEQYF. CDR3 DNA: TGTGCCAGCAGCTCACTGGGCAGTAGCTCCTACGAGCAGTACTTC.

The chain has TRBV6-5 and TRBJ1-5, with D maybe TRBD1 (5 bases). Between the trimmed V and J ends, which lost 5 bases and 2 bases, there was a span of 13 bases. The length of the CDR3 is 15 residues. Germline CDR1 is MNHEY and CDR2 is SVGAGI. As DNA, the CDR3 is TGTGCCAGCAGTAGGGGAAAAAGGGGCAATCAGCCCCAGCATTTT. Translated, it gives CASSRGKRGNQPQHF.

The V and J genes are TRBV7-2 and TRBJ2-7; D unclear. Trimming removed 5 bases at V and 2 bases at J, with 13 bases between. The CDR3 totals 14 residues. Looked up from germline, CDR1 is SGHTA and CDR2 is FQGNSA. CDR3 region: CASSPYGGAYEQYF. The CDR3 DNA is TGTGCCAGCAGCCCCTATGGCGGTGCCTACGAGCAGTACTTC.

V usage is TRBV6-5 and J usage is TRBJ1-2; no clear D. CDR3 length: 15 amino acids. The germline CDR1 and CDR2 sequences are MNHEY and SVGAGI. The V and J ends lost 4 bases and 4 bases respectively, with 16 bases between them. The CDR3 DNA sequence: TGTGCCAGCAGTTCGACTCACCGGGAGACCTATGGCTACACCTTC. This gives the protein CASSSTHRETYGYTF.

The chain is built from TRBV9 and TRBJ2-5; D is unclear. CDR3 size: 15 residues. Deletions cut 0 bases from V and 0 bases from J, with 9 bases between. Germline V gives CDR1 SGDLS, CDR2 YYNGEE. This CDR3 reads CASSVGVEDQETQYF. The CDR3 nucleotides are TGTGCCAGCAGCGTAGGGGTCGAGGACCAAGAGACCCAGTACTTC.

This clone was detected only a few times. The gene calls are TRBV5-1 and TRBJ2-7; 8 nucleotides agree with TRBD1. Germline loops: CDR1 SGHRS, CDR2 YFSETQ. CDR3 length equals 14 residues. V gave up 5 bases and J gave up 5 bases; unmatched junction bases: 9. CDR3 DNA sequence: TGCGCCAGCAGATCTCAGCAGGGGGCCCACGAGCAGTACTTC. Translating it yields CASRSQQGAHEQYF.

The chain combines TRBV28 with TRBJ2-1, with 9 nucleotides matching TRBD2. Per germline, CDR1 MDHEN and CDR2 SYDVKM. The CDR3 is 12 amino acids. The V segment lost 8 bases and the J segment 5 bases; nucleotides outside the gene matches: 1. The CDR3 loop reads CASAGGHNEQFF. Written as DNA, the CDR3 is TGTGCCAGCGCGGGAGGGCACAATGAGCAGTTCTTC.

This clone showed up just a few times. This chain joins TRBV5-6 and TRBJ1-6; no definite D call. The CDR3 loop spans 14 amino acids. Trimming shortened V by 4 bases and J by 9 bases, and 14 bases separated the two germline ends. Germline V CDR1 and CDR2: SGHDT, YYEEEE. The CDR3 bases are TGTGCCAGCAGCAGGATCGGGTCGGGTTCACCCCTCCACTTT. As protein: CASSRIGSGSPLHF.

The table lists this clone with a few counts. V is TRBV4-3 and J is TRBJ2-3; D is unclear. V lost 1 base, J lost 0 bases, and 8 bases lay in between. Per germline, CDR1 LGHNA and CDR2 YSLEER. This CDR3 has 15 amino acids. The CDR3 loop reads CASSQGLESTDTQYF. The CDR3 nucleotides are TGCGCCAGCAGCCAAGGTCTAGAAAGCACAGATACGCAGTATTTT.

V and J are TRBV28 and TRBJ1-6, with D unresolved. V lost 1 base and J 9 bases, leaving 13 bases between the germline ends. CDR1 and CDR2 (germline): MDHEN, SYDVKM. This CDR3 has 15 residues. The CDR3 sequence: CASSLSRVTSSPLHF. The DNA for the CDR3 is TGTGCCAGCAGTTTATCTAGAGTGACTAGTTCACCCCTCCACTTT.

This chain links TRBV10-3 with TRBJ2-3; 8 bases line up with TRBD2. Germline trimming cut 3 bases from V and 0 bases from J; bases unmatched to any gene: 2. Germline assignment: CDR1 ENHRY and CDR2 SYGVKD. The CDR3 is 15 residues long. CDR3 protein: CAISDTSGSTDTQYF. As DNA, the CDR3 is TGTGCCATCAGTGACACTAGCGGCAGCACAGATACGCAGTATTTT.

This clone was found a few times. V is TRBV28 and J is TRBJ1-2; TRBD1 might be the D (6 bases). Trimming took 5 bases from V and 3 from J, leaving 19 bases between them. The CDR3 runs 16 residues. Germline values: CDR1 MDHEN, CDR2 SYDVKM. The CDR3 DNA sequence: TGTGCCAGCAGTCCCGGGGGGGCACAGGGTGACTATGGCTACACCTTC. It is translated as CASSPGGAQGDYGYTF.

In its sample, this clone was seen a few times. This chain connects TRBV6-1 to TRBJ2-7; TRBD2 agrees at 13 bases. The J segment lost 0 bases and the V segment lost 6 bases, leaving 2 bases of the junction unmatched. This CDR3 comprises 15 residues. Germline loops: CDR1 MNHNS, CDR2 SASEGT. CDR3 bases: TGTGCCAGCAGAAGACTAGCGGGGGGCTCCTACGAGCAGTACTTC. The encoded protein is CASRRLAGGSYEQYF.

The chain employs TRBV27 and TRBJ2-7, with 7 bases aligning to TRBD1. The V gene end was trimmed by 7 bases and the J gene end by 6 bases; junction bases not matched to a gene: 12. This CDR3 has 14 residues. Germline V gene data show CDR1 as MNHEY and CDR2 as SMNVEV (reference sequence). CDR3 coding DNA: TGTGCCAGCATCTTGACAGGGCCGTTTGGCGAGCAGTACTTC. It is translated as CASILTGPFGEQYF.

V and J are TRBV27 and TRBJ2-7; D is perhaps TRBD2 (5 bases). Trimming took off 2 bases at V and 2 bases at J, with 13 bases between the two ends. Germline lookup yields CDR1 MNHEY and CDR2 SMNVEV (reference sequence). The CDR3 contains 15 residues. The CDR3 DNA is TGTGCCAGCAGTTTAAGAGGGAATCTGCCCTACGAGCAGTACTTC. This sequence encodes CASSLRGNLPYEQYF.

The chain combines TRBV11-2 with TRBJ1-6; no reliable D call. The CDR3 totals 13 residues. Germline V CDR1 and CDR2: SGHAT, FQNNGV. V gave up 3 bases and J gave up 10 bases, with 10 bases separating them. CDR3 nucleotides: TGTGCCAGCAGCTTCCGAAGAGAGTCACCCCTCCACTTT. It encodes CASSFRRESPLHF.

The CDR3 protein is CASSAGRGGHGADTQYF. CDR3 DNA sequence: TGTGCCAGCAGCGCCGGGCGGGGGGGCCACGGCGCAGATACGCAGTATTTT. The J gene is TRBJ2-3, the V gene TRBV9, with TRBD2 matching 9 bases. The junction had 12 bases not matched to a gene; V was cut back by 3 bases and J by 4 bases. The CDR3 is 17 amino acids. Germline V lookup: CDR1 SGDLS, CDR2 YYNGEE.

Written as DNA, the CDR3 is TGTGCCAGCAGTCAAGGGACTTTTCGCACAGATACGCAGTATTTT. Amino acid sequence: CASSQGTFRTDTQYF. The J gene is TRBJ2-3, the V gene TRBV6-6; TRBD2 might be the D (6 bases). Germline assignment: CDR1 MNHNY and CDR2 SVGAGI (reference sequence). The CDR3 consists of 15 residues. V shed 5 bases and J shed 1 base, with 13 bases lying between them.

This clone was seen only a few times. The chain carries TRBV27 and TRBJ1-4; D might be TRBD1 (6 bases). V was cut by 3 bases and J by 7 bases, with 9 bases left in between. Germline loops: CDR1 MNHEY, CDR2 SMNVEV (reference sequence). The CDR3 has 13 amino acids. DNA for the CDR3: TGTGCCAGCAGTTTTGTCAGGGGTGAAAAACTGTTTTTT. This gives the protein CASSFVRGEKLFF.

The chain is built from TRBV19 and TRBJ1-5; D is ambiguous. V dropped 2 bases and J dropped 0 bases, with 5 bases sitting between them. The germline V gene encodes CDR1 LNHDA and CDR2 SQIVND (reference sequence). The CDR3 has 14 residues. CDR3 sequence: CASSIRGSNQPQHF. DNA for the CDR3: TGTGCCAGTAGTATACGGGGTAGCAATCAGCCCCAGCATTTT.

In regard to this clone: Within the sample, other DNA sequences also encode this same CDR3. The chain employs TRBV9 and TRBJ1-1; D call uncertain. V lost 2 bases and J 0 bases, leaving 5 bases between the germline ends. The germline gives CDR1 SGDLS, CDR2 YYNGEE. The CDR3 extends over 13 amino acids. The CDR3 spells CASSVAMNTEAFF. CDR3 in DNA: TGTGCCAGCAGCGTGGCCATGAACACTGAAGCTTTCTTT.

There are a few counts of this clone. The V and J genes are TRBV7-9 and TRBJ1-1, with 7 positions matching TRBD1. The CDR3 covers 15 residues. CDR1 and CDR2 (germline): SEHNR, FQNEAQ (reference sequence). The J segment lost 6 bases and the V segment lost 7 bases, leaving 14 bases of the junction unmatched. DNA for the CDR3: TGTGCCAGCACCCCGCGGAGGGGGCTATATTCTGAAGCTTTCTTT. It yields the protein CASTPRRGLYSEAFF.

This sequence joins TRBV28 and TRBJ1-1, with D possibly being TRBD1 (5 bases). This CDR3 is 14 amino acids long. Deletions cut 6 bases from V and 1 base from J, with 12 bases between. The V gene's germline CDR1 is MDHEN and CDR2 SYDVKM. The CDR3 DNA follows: TGTGCCAGCAGCTGGGGCAGAGGGAACACTGAAGCTTTCTTT. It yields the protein CASSWGRGNTEAFF. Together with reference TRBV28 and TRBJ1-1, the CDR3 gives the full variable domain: DVKVTQSSRYLVKRTGEKVFLECVQDMDHENMFWYRQDPGLGLRLIYFSYDVKMKEKGDIPEGYSVSREKKERFSLILESASTNQTSMYLCASSWGRGNTEAFFGQGTRLTVV.

The CDR3 nucleotides are TGTGCCAGCAGTGAGGGAGCGGGGAACAAAGCTTTCTTT. Amino acids: CASSEGAGNKAFF. The chain couples TRBV6-1 to TRBJ1-1, with D unresolved. Germline CDR1 MNHNS, CDR2 SASEGT. The CDR3 spans 13 residues. V was clipped by 3 bases and J by 9 bases, with 14 bases between them.

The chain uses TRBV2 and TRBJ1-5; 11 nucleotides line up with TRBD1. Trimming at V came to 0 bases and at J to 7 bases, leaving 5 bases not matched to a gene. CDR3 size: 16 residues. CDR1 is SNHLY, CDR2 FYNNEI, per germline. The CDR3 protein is CASSEAGQGARQPQHF. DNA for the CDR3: TGTGCCAGCAGTGAAGCCGGACAGGGGGCTAGGCAGCCCCAGCATTTT.